Listed below are T cell receptor beta chains from one sample, sequenced in a study of T cell responses to AZD1222 COVID-19 vaccine. The repertoire was sequenced with immunoSEQ multiplex PCR; TCRdb's copy has only in-frame clones and lacks some. Of fewer than 150,000 clones listed, approximately 89% are singletons. The sequencing used peripheral blood, collected on day 0 of AZD1222 vaccination. These receptor sequences come from an adult in good health. CDR3s include the opening cysteine and the closing phenylalanine or tryptophan. D genes are given only for firm matches. Size is stated for part of the rows, as once, few or many counts, or as a class when the clone is expanded.

V,J,size,D,DNA,CDR3
TRBV6-5,TRBJ1-4,.,.,TGTGCCAGCACCCTGGGGGGGGCGCGGGATGAAAAACTGTTTTTT,CASTLGGARDEKLFF
TRBV30,TRBJ1-1,.,.,TGTGCCATCCGAGGCCGTTTTAACACTGAAGCTTTCTTT,CAIRGRFNTEAFF
TRBV7-9,TRBJ2-7,.,TRBD2,TGTGCCAGCAGCTTAGAGGCCGGGGGGGCTATCGAGCAGTACTTC,CASSLEAGGAIEQYF
TRBV28,TRBJ1-5,.,.,TGTGCGACCATAGTAGGCGGGGGCAATCAGCCCCAGCATTTT,CATIVGGGNQPQHF
TRBV7-2,TRBJ2-7,.,TRBD1,TGTGCCAGCAGCTTCGACAGGGCGGTAGAGGACGAGCAGTACTTC,CASSFDRAVEDEQYF
TRBV19,TRBJ1-5,.,.,TGTGCCAGTAGTATATTAAGGGGTGATAGTCAGCCCCAGCATTTT,CASSILRGDSQPQHF
TRBV11-2,TRBJ2-7,once,TRBD2,TGTGCCAGCAGCTCGAGGACTAGCGGGTTGGACGAGCAGTACTTC,CASSSRTSGLDEQYF
TRBV5-1,TRBJ1-2,.,.,TGCGCCAGCAGCTTGGAGGGGGGAGGCTATGGCTACACCTTC,CASSLEGGGYGYTF
TRBV5-1,TRBJ1-3,few,.,TGCGCCAGCAGCTTGGGGTACAGAGCCTCTGGAAACACCATATATTTT,CASSLGYRASGNTIYF
TRBV28,TRBJ2-5,.,.,TGTGCCAGCAGCGATCAGCACGGAGGGCCCCAAGAGACCCAGTACTTC,CASSDQHGGPQETQYF
TRBV27,TRBJ1-1,once,.,TGTGCCAGCAGCCAAGACAGGTCTTTGGGTGAAGCTTTCTTT,CASSQDRSLGEAFF
TRBV5-5,TRBJ2-7,.,.,TGTGCCAGCAGCATCCGGGAACAGCGCCACGAGCAGTACTTC,CASSIREQRHEQYF
TRBV7-9,TRBJ1-5,.,.,TGTGCCAGCAGCTGGGGCGGCAGGGGTCAGAATCAGCCCCAGCATTTT,CASSWGGRGQNQPQHF
TRBV5-6,TRBJ1-1,.,.,TGTGCCAGCAGCTTCTTTGCCAGGCCTGAAGCTTTCTTT,CASSFFARPEAFF
TRBV19,TRBJ1-1,.,TRBD1,TGTGCCAGTAGGCCCGTAACGGGACAGGGAACTTTGCACACTGAAGCTTTCTTT,CASRPVTGQGTLHTEAFF
TRBV4-1,TRBJ2-1,once,.,TGCGCCAGCAGCCCACGCCAGGGAGTCAATGAGCAGTTCTTC,CASSPRQGVNEQFF
TRBV28,TRBJ2-7,.,.,TGTGCCAGCAGTGTCGGGCCCTACGAGCAGTACTTC,CASSVGPYEQYF
TRBV5-1,TRBJ1-5,.,.,TGCGCCAGCAGCTTGGCCGGTTATAGCAATCAGCCCCAGCATTTT,CASSLAGYSNQPQHF
TRBV6-5,TRBJ1-4,once,.,TGTGCCAGCAGGTTTCAGCGGGCTGGAAAACTGTTTTTT,CASRFQRAGKLFF
TRBV7-2,TRBJ1-6,.,.,TGTGCCAGCAGCGCCCGACAGACTACGAATTCACCCCTCCACTTT,CASSARQTTNSPLHF
TRBV6-5,TRBJ2-3,.,.,TGTGCCAGCAGTTACTCTTCGGTCTCCACAGATACGCAGTATTTT,CASSYSSVSTDTQYF
TRBV27,TRBJ2-2,.,TRBD1,TGTGCCAGCAATCCGGGACAGGTGAACACCGGGGAGCTGTTTTTT,CASNPGQVNTGELFF
TRBV24-1,TRBJ2-7,.,TRBD1,TGTGCCACCAGTGACCCTCAGGACAGGGCCGAGCAGTACTTC,CATSDPQDRAEQYF
TRBV19,TRBJ2-5,.,.,TGTGCCAGTAGTATTCGGGGCAGCGACCAAGAGACCCAGTACTTC,CASSIRGSDQETQYF
TRBV2,TRBJ2-2,.,.,TGTGCCAGCAGCCGGGCGAACACCGGGGAGCTGTTTTTT,CASSRANTGELFF
TRBV6-5,TRBJ1-5,.,TRBD1,TGTGCCAGCACCCCAGGGGGACAGCCGAATCAGCCCCAGCATTTT,CASTPGGQPNQPQHF
TRBV11-2,TRBJ2-1,.,TRBD2,TGTGCCAGCAGCTCCCAACTAGCGGGAGGGGACAATGAGCAGTTCTTC,CASSSQLAGGDNEQFF
TRBV19,TRBJ2-3,.,.,TGTGCCAGTAGTTGGGGTTCCCCGAAGGATACGCAGTATTTT,CASSWGSPKDTQYF
TRBV19,TRBJ1-6,.,.,TGTGCCAGTAGTATCGGGGGCGCGGGTTCACCCCTCCACTTT,CASSIGGAGSPLHF
TRBV7-9,TRBJ2-7,few,.,TGTGCCAGCAGCCAGGACAGTTACGAGCAGTACTTC,CASSQDSYEQYF